The 31 T cell receptor beta chains in this list originate from one sample, sequenced in a study of read filtering for tumor transcriptome and immune sequencing. Molecular barcoded adaptors covering alpha/delta and beta/gamma chains were used on 400 to 450 ng RNA. TCRdb independently ran MiXCR on the reads; one entry per CDR3 protein. This table has roughly 38,000 distinct CDR3 sequences, around an eighth appearing once. The material sequenced was a population of CD138-negative cells sorted from bone marrow. The receptors derive from a donor over 35 with multiple myeloma.

This clonotype has at least ten counts. This chain uses TRBV20-1 with TRBJ2-7, with D possibly matching TRBD2 (6 bases). The V gene lost 4 bases and the J gene lost 4 bases, with 14 bases spanning the gap. CDR3 length: 13 amino acids. Germline loops: CDR1 DFQATT, CDR2 SNEGSKA (reference sequence). The CDR3 coding sequence is TGCAGTGCTAACGAGGGAGGACTGTACGAGCAGTACTTC. It specifies CSANEGGLYEQYF.

The V and J genes are TRBV20-1 and TRBJ1-1, with a tentative D call TRBD1 (5 bases). Germline loops: CDR1 DFQATT, CDR2 SNEGSKA (reference sequence). The CDR3 length is 12 residues. Trimming stripped 6 bases from V and 1 base from J, with 9 bases between. CDR3 sequence reads: CSAVRGNTEAFF. CDR3 bases: TGCAGTGCCGTAAGGGGGAACACTGAAGCTTTCTTT.

There are many counts of this clonotype. The chain links TRBV2 to TRBJ2-1; D remains ambiguous. CDR1 is SNHLY and CDR2 is FYNNEI in the germline V gene. Deletions cut 0 bases from V and 2 bases from J, with 8 bases between. The CDR3 extends over 15 amino acids. The CDR3 region is CASSEARVPYNEQFF. The CDR3 region has the DNA TGTGCCAGCAGTGAAGCGCGAGTACCCTACAATGAGCAGTTCTTC.

About this clonotype itself: One junction end disagrees with the germline gene, perhaps due to a read error. The chain carries TRBV4-3 and TRBJ2-1, with 8 bases identical to TRBD2. Germline values: CDR1 LGHNA, CDR2 YSLEER. The CDR3 sequence is 17 residues long. The CDR3 loop reads CASSQHSGMGSYSEQFF. CDR3 coding DNA: TGCGCCAGCAGCCAACATAGCGGGATGGGCTCCTACAGTGAGCAGTTCTTC.

This clonotype appeared many times. V and J are TRBV6-2 or TRBV6-3 and TRBJ2-7; 8 bases align to TRBD1. This CDR3 has 16 residues. J gave up 1 base and V 5 bases, and 10 bases lay outside the gene matches. The germline V gene has CDR1 MNHEY and CDR2 SVGEGT. CDR3 DNA sequence: TGTGCCAGCAGTCCGCAGAGACAGGGGTCATCCTACGAGCAGTACTTC. Its translation is CASSPQRQGSSYEQYF.

As to this clonotype: This probably arose from a read error, given a far larger clone one base away. V gene TRBV11-2 combines with J gene TRBJ2-1; no firm D call. Germline V CDR1 and CDR2: SGHAT, FQNNGV. The CDR3 totals 18 residues. Here the CDR3 reads CASGLIVATFNQDNEQFF. The DNA for the CDR3 is TGTGCCAGCGGCTTAATTGTGGCAACCTTCAACCAGGACAATGAGCAGTTCTTC.

In its sample, this clonotype was seen a few times. The V and J genes are TRBV27 and TRBJ2-7, with D maybe TRBD1 (7 bases). The germline V gene has CDR1 MNHEY and CDR2 SMNVEV (reference sequence). V was pared by 4 bases and J by 5 bases, with 24 bases between. The CDR3 has 17 residues. CDR3 DNA sequence: TGTGCCAGCAGTTCCCGCCCCGGGGACAGTCGGGGGAACGAGCAGTACTTC. It specifies CASSSRPGDSRGNEQYF.

At least ten counts were recorded for this clonotype. The chain has TRBV5-1 and TRBJ1-1; no clear D gene. The germline V gene encodes CDR1 SGHRS and CDR2 YFSETQ. This CDR3 comprises 14 residues. V shed 0 bases and J shed 1 base, with 7 bases lying between them. The CDR3 spells CASSLAGWNTEAFF. The CDR3 DNA reads as TGCGCCAGCAGCTTGGCTGGGTGGAACACTGAAGCTTTCTTT.

Judged by abundance, this clonotype is medium-sized. V gene TRBV14 combines with J gene TRBJ2-1; tentatively, D is TRBD2 (5 bases). Germline CDR1 and CDR2: SGHDN and FVKESK. The CDR3 sequence is 15 residues long. Deletions cut 5 bases from V and 4 bases from J, with 15 bases between. CDR3 loop: CASSLTSRRYNEQFF. Written as DNA, the CDR3 is TGTGCCAGCAGCTTAACCTCTAGGAGGTACAATGAGCAGTTCTTC.

This clonotype has a count of ten or more. The chain couples TRBV6-6 to TRBJ2-3; 8 nucleotides line up with TRBD1. After removal of 2 bases from V and 2 bases from J, the junction contained 6 bases not matched to a gene. The CDR3 extends over 16 amino acids. The germline CDR1 and CDR2 sequences are MNHNY and SVGAGI (reference sequence). The CDR3 DNA reads as TGTGCCAGCAGTTACGAGCCAGGGGGCTTCACAGATACGCAGTATTTT. Protein sequence: CASSYEPGGFTDTQYF.

At least ten counts were recorded for this clonotype. This rearrangement joins TRBV7-6 to TRBJ2-1; TRBD2 agrees at 14 bases. The CDR3 extends over 17 amino acids. Germline-derived CDR1 and CDR2 are SGHVS and FNYEAQ. With 5 bases clipped from V and 6 bases from J, the junction kept 9 bases outside the gene matches. The CDR3 spells CASSPVAGTSGSNEQFF. As DNA, the CDR3 is TGTGCCAGCAGCCCGGTAGCCGGGACTAGCGGGAGCAATGAGCAGTTCTTC. The entire variable domain, with the rest obtained from reference TRBV7-6 and TRBJ2-1, is as follows: GAGVSQSPRYKVTKRGQDVALRCDPISGHVSLYWYRQALGQGPEFLTYFNYEAQQDKSGLPNDRFSAERPEGSISTLTIQRTEQRDSAMYRCASSPVAGTSGSNEQFFGPGTRLTVL.

This clonotype showed up many times. V and J are TRBV5-1 and TRBJ2-5, with a possible D match to TRBD1 (5 bases). Per the germline V gene, CDR1 is SGHRS and CDR2 is YFSETQ. The CDR3 loop spans 13 amino acids. Trimming removed 5 bases at V and 5 bases at J, with 13 bases between. As DNA, the CDR3 is TGCGCCAGCAGAGAAGGGGCGTCGGAGACCCAGTACTTC. Amino acid sequence: CASREGASETQYF. Combining the CDR3 with reference TRBV5-1 and TRBJ2-5 gives the whole variable domain KAGVTQTPRYLIKTRGQQVTLSCSPISGHRSVSWYQQTPGQGLQFLFEYFSETQRNKGNFPGRFSGRQFSNSRSEMNVSTLELGDSALYLCASREGASETQYFGPGTRLLVL.

This clonotype was observed at least ten times. The chain has TRBV20-1 and TRBJ1-4; D is uncertain. Germline CDR1 reads DFQATT; CDR2 reads SNEGSKA (reference sequence). V was trimmed by 6 bases and J by 4 bases, leaving 18 bases between them. This CDR3 comprises 15 residues. The CDR3 coding sequence is TGCAGTGCCATAAAGTCGGGCCAAAATAATGAAAAACTGTTTTTT. Amino acid sequence: CSAIKSGQNNEKLFF.

This clonotype was detected many times. The J gene is TRBJ2-7, the V gene TRBV28; 11 bases are shared with TRBD2. The CDR3 length is 18 residues. Germline CDR1 and CDR2: MDHEN and SYDVKM. The ends lost 5 bases at V and 2 bases at J; junction bases unmatched: 14. This chain's CDR3 is CASSPLYKLAGVTYEQYF. The CDR3 bases are TGTGCCAGCAGTCCGCTATACAAACTAGCGGGAGTTACCTACGAGCAGTACTTC. Combining the CDR3 with reference TRBV28 and TRBJ2-7 gives the whole variable domain DVKVTQSSRYLVKRTGEKVFLECVQDMDHENMFWYRQDPGLGLRLIYFSYDVKMKEKGDIPEGYSVSREKKERFSLILESASTNQTSMYLCASSPLYKLAGVTYEQYFGPGTRLTVT.

This clonotype was seen repeatedly, ten times or more. V is TRBV4-1 and J is TRBJ2-1; 8 nucleotides align to TRBD2. The CDR3 consists of 15 residues. With V trimmed by 9 bases and J by 4 bases, 11 bases remained unmatched. CDR1 MGHRA and CDR2 YSYEKL come from the germline V gene. The CDR3 region is CASRQRGSRYNEQFF. CDR3 DNA: TGCGCCAGTCGACAGCGGGGGTCTAGATACAATGAGCAGTTCTTC.

Ten or more counts support this clonotype. The CDR3 DNA reads as TGCAGCGTTGAGACGGTAATCCCTGAAGCTTTCTTT. Translated, it gives CSVETVIPEAFF. The V call is TRBV29-1, the J call TRBJ1-1, with no clear D. V dropped 3 bases and J dropped 6 bases, with 11 bases sitting between them. Germline lookup yields CDR1 SQVTM and CDR2 ANQGSEA. The CDR3 extends over 12 amino acids.

This chain uses TRBV7-9 with TRBJ2-7, with D perhaps being TRBD1 or TRBD2 (5 bases each). The ends were cut back, 5 bases at V and 6 bases at J, with 20 bases in the middle. Looked up from germline, CDR1 is SEHNR and CDR2 is FQNEAQ (reference sequence). The CDR3 is made up of 15 amino acids. CDR3 in amino acids: CASSPPLGRAGEQYF. The CDR3 nucleotides are TGTGCCAGCAGCCCACCTTTGGGCAGGGCGGGCGAGCAGTACTTC.

The sample holds many counts of this clonotype. The chain combines TRBV7-9 with TRBJ2-1; 9 bases are shared with TRBD1. The junction had 1 base not matched to a gene; V was cut back by 3 bases and J by 4 bases. The V gene's germline CDR1 is SEHNR and CDR2 FQNEAQ (reference sequence). The CDR3 is 14 amino acids. CDR3 amino acids: CASSLGQGYNEQFF. In nucleotides, the CDR3 is TGTGCCAGCAGCTTGGGACAGGGATACAATGAGCAGTTCTTC.

V gene TRBV20-1 combines with J gene TRBJ2-2, with D tentatively TRBD2 (7 bases). The CDR3 totals 14 residues. CDR1 DFQATT and CDR2 SNEGSKA come from the germline V gene (reference sequence). Trimming removed 6 bases at V and 1 base at J, with 12 bases between. CDR3 sequence reads: CSARGLLNTGELFF. CDR3 nucleotides: TGCAGTGCCAGGGGACTATTGAACACCGGGGAGCTGTTTTTT.

This clonotype was seen more than once but under ten times. The rearrangement joins TRBV4-1 to TRBJ1-5, with TRBD1 as a possible D gene (6 bases). The CDR3 contains 19 residues. CDR1 is MGHRA and CDR2 is YSYEKL in the germline V gene. V was shortened by 4 bases and J by 0 bases, with 22 bases between the two germline ends. CDR3 sequence (DNA): TGCGCCAGCAGCCGAAGAGGTGTTTCTTCGGACAGTAGCAATCAGCCCCAGCATTTT. Residues: CASSRRGVSSDSSNQPQHF.

This clonotype came up once. The likely explanation is a read error, given a far larger clone one base away. The gene calls are TRBV12-3 or TRBV12-4 and TRBJ2-1; no definite D call. This CDR3 has 11 residues. Trimming removed 3 bases from V and 8 bases from J, with 5 bases in between. Here the CDR3 reads CASSLYYEQFF. The CDR3 DNA reads TGTGCCAGCAGTTTGTACTATGAGCAGTTCTTC.

This clonotype was found a few times. A read error may explain this, as a much larger clone is one base away. The rearrangement joins TRBV6-5 to TRBJ1-1, with D maybe TRBD1 (6 bases). The CDR3 runs to 14 residues. The germline V gene encodes CDR1 MNHEY and CDR2 SVGAGI. The germline V and J ends were trimmed by 4 bases and 6 bases, with 15 bases remaining between them. CDR3 nucleotide sequence: TGTGCCAGCAGTTCCCAGGGGAGACGATCTGAAGCTTTCTTT. This codes for CASSSQGRRSEAFF.

This clonotype has a count of ten or more. The rearrangement links TRBV6-1 to TRBJ1-4; D perhaps matches TRBD1 (5 bases). This CDR3 contains 14 residues. V lost 7 bases to trimming and J lost 0 bases, with 9 bases between them. Germline CDR1 MNHNS, CDR2 SASEGT. The CDR3 DNA reads as TGTGCCAGCAACCCGACAGCAACTAATGAAAAACTGTTTTTT. Its translation is CASNPTATNEKLFF.

The chain uses TRBV28 and TRBJ2-7; 13 positions agree with TRBD2. Germline lookup yields CDR1 MDHEN and CDR2 SYDVKM. CDR3 length: 15 amino acids. V lost 5 bases, J lost 6 bases, and 7 bases stayed unmatched. The CDR3 here is CASSLTSGRWAEQYF. The CDR3 DNA reads as TGTGCCAGCAGTCTGACTAGCGGGAGGTGGGCCGAGCAGTACTTC.

This clonotype was recorded many times. V is TRBV30 and J is TRBJ1-5, with 8 nucleotides matching TRBD1. Germline-derived CDR1 and CDR2 are GTSNPN and SVGIG (reference sequence). V lost 5 bases, J lost 4 bases, and 4 bases stayed unmatched. The CDR3 length is 13 residues. The CDR3 here is CAWGQGRNQPQHF. CDR3 DNA: TGTGCCTGGGGACAGGGTCGGAATCAGCCCCAGCATTTT.

This clonotype was seen a handful of times. The chain links TRBV5-6 to TRBJ1-5, with unresolved D. The CDR3 runs to 13 residues. V gave up 0 bases and J gave up 2 bases, with 3 bases separating them. Germline CDR1 reads SGHDT; CDR2 reads YYEEEE. This CDR3 reads CASSLDGNQPQHF. Here the CDR3 DNA reads TGTGCCAGCAGCTTGGATGGCAATCAGCCCCAGCATTTT.

The table lists this clonotype with a few counts. The J gene is TRBJ2-7, the V gene TRBV12-3 or TRBV12-4; TRBD2 is a possible D gene (5 bases). The CDR3 totals 12 residues. V was trimmed by 7 bases and J by 4 bases, leaving 11 bases between them. CDR3 in amino acids: CASTLGVYEQYF. The DNA of the CDR3 is TGTGCCAGCACCTTGGGAGTGTACGAGCAGTACTTC.

In its sample, this clonotype was seen many times. V is TRBV7-9 and J is TRBJ2-2, with no clear D. The germline V and J ends were trimmed by 5 bases and 7 bases, with 14 bases remaining between them. This CDR3 has 14 amino acids. Germline V gene data show CDR1 as SEHNR and CDR2 as FQNEAQ (reference sequence). CDR3 amino acids: CASSHPDGVGELFF. The CDR3, as DNA: TGTGCCAGCAGCCACCCTGATGGAGTCGGGGAGCTGTTTTTT.

This clonotype was counted at least ten times. This chain links TRBV12-3 or TRBV12-4 with TRBJ1-3; the D gene is possibly TRBD1 (5 bases). This CDR3 is built from 15 residues. The V and J ends lost 1 base and 0 bases respectively, with 7 bases between them. CDR3 loop: CASSLGDSSGNTIYF. Written as DNA, the CDR3 is TGTGCCAGCAGTTTAGGTGACAGCTCTGGAAACACCATATATTTT.

This clonotype appeared many times. The gene calls are TRBV6-1 and TRBJ2-3, with D possibly being TRBD1 (6 bases). CDR3 length: 14 residues. Germline CDR1 is MNHNS and CDR2 is SASEGT. V gave up 2 bases and J gave up 2 bases, with 8 bases separating them. This CDR3 is CASSEPGVTDTQYF. In DNA form, the CDR3 reads TGTGCCAGCAGTGAACCAGGGGTCACAGATACGCAGTATTTT.

This clonotype appeared many times. This chain uses TRBV11-2 with TRBJ2-7, with 10 bases lining up with TRBD2. The CDR3 covers 15 residues. In germline, CDR1 is SGHAT, CDR2 FQNNGV. J was trimmed by 2 bases and V by 5 bases; bases with no gene match: 6. Here the CDR3 reads CASSPRTSGPYEQYF. The CDR3 DNA follows: TGTGCCAGCAGCCCCCGGACTAGCGGCCCCTACGAGCAGTACTTC.